Shown below are 5 T cell receptor beta chains from a single sample sequenced in a study of OX40 agonist ivuxolimab in advanced cancers. Assay: immunoSEQ multiplex PCR; the TCRdb copy retains only in-frame clones and omits some. Of approximately 77,000 clones listed, under 95% are singletons. The specimen comprised CD4+ or CD8+ T cells sorted from blood, sampled in a trial of the OX40 agonist ivuxolimab. The source of these receptors is an adult with an advanced solid tumor such as melanoma, head and neck, liver or kidney cancer.

This clone was detected only once. The CDR3: CASSQDYRTFSYGYTF. Written as DNA, the CDR3 is TGTGCCAGCAGCCAAGATTACCGGACCTTCAGCTATGGCTACACCTTC. The chain joins TRBV14 to TRBJ1-2; D is ambiguous. V shed 0 bases and J shed 4 bases, with 15 bases lying between them. The CDR3 totals 16 residues. Germline V lookup: CDR1 SGHDN, CDR2 FVKESK.

The chain couples TRBV13 to TRBJ1-2; D gene uncertain. This CDR3 has 14 residues. Looked up from germline, CDR1 is PRHDT and CDR2 is FYEKMQ (reference sequence). Between the trimmed V and J ends, which lost 1 base and 4 bases, there was a span of 10 bases. The chain's CDR3 is CASSLVQVPYGYTF. The CDR3 nucleotides read TGTGCCAGCAGCTTAGTTCAGGTCCCCTATGGCTACACCTTC.

This sequence joins TRBV18 and TRBJ2-7; D might be TRBD1 (5 bases). With 0 bases removed from V and 2 bases from J, the gap between germline ends came to 8 bases. Germline-derived CDR1 and CDR2 are KGHSH and LQKENI. This CDR3 contains 14 residues. The CDR3 loop is CASSPPGAAYEQYF. CDR3 DNA: TGTGCCAGCTCACCACCAGGGGCCGCCTACGAGCAGTACTTC.

The chain couples TRBV6-5 to TRBJ2-1; D gene ambiguous. Germline CDR1 reads MNHEY; CDR2 reads SVGAGI. V was clipped by 6 bases and J by 15 bases, with 15 bases between them. The CDR3 contains 11 residues. CDR3 loop: CASRDIRALFF. The CDR3 region has the DNA TGTGCCAGCAGAGACATCCGGGCGCTGTTCTTC.

The chain has TRBV9 and TRBJ1-2; D remains ambiguous. CDR3 length equals 15 residues. CDR1 SGDLS and CDR2 YYNGEE come from the germline V gene. V gave up 4 bases and J gave up 0 bases, with 13 bases separating them. The CDR3 nucleotides read TGTGCCAGCAGCCCACCCGGGCAGCCTAACTATGGCTACACCTTC. Its translation is CASSPPGQPNYGYTF.